This is a list of T cell receptor beta chains from one sample in a study of shared clonotypes between healthy human individuals. Profiling relied on immunoSEQ multiplex PCR, and the TCRdb table lists in-frame clones only, not all of them. The sample shows roughly 530,000 clones, 95% to 97% of them seen only once. The sample consisted of naive CD4+ T cells sorted from blood. Source of these receptors: a woman in her 30s in good health. The CDR3 runs from the conserved cysteine through the conserved F or W. Each record gives: D gene, J gene, clone size, V gene, CDR3 protein, CDR3 DNA. D genes are given only for firm matches. Expanded clones are given a class, and other clones once, few, many or no size at all.

d_gene: .
j_gene: TRBJ2-5
abundance: .
v_gene: TRBV7-9
CDR3aa: CASSPSRAGPVETQYF
CDR3nt: TGTGCCAGCAGCCCCTCTCGGGCCGGACCGGTGGAGACCCAGTACTTC

d_gene: TRBD2
j_gene: TRBJ2-5
abundance: .
v_gene: TRBV10-3
CDR3aa: CAARGGSQETQYF
CDR3nt: TGTGCCGCCCGGGGGGGGTCCCAAGAGACCCAGTACTTC

d_gene: TRBD1
j_gene: TRBJ1-3
abundance: .
v_gene: TRBV7-3
CDR3aa: CASSSGGAENTIYF
CDR3nt: TGTGCCAGCAGCTCAGGGGGCGCCGAGAACACCATATATTTT

d_gene: .
j_gene: TRBJ1-1
abundance: once
v_gene: TRBV19
CDR3aa: CASSDWTNTEAFF
CDR3nt: TGTGCCAGTAGTGATTGGACCAACACTGAAGCTTTCTTT

d_gene: .
j_gene: TRBJ2-7
abundance: once
v_gene: TRBV5-4
CDR3aa: CASSQGASKKYF
CDR3nt: TGTGCCAGCAGCCAAGGTGCGAGCAAGAAGTACTTC

d_gene: .
j_gene: TRBJ2-7
abundance: .
v_gene: TRBV28
CDR3aa: CASSLGKHYEQYF
CDR3nt: TGTGCCAGCAGTTTAGGGAAACACTACGAGCAGTACTTC

d_gene: .
j_gene: TRBJ2-2
abundance: .
v_gene: TRBV7-2
CDR3aa: CASSLSGFSGELFF
CDR3nt: TGTGCCAGCAGCTTATCAGGGTTTTCCGGGGAGCTGTTTTTT

d_gene: TRBD2
j_gene: TRBJ2-2
abundance: .
v_gene: TRBV5-1
CDR3aa: CASSHKAGKTSGRSNTGELFF
CDR3nt: TGCGCCAGCAGTCATAAGGCAGGGAAGACTAGCGGGAGGTCCAACACCGGGGAGCTGTTTTTT

d_gene: .
j_gene: TRBJ2-4
abundance: .
v_gene: TRBV29-1
CDR3aa: CSVVSGRKDDIQYF
CDR3nt: TGCAGCGTCGTTTCCGGACGTAAAGACGACATTCAGTACTTC

d_gene: .
j_gene: TRBJ2-7
abundance: .
v_gene: TRBV28
CDR3aa: CASSFGGIGSQPYEQYF
CDR3nt: TGTGCCAGCAGTTTTGGGGGGATAGGGTCCCAACCCTACGAGCAGTACTTC

d_gene: TRBD1
j_gene: TRBJ1-1
abundance: once
v_gene: TRBV18
CDR3aa: CASVPTGQGAVGTEAFF
CDR3nt: TGTGCCAGCGTCCCCACTGGACAGGGGGCCGTGGGCACTGAAGCTTTCTTT

d_gene: TRBD2
j_gene: TRBJ2-3
abundance: .
v_gene: TRBV5-1
CDR3aa: CASSLGAGTSGREAQYF
CDR3nt: TGCGCCAGCAGCTTGGGGGCCGGGACTAGCGGGAGAGAGGCGCAGTATTTT

d_gene: .
j_gene: TRBJ1-5
abundance: .
v_gene: TRBV18
CDR3aa: CASSPTGGNQPQHF
CDR3nt: TGTGCCAGCTCACCCACAGGAGGGAATCAGCCCCAGCATTTT

d_gene: TRBD1
j_gene: TRBJ1-6
abundance: .
v_gene: TRBV7-9
CDR3aa: CASSLEGTANSPLHF
CDR3nt: TGTGCCAGCAGCTTAGAAGGGACAGCGAATTCACCCCTCCACTTT

d_gene: .
j_gene: TRBJ2-7
abundance: .
v_gene: TRBV25-1
CDR3aa: CASRLGSYEQYF
CDR3nt: TGTGCCAGCAGGCTGGGTTCCTACGAGCAGTACTTC

d_gene: .
j_gene: TRBJ2-5
abundance: .
v_gene: TRBV9
CDR3aa: CASSAGPAEETQYF
CDR3nt: TGTGCCAGCAGCGCCGGTCCAGCAGAAGAGACCCAGTACTTC

d_gene: .
j_gene: TRBJ1-5
abundance: .
v_gene: TRBV15
CDR3aa: CATSRGPGTSNQPQHF
CDR3nt: TGTGCCACCAGCAGAGGTCCGGGGACTAGCAATCAGCCCCAGCATTTT

d_gene: .
j_gene: TRBJ1-6
abundance: .
v_gene: TRBV5-6
CDR3aa: CASSFGLENSPLHF
CDR3nt: TGTGCCAGCAGCTTTGGGCTGGAGAATTCACCCCTCCACTTT

d_gene: TRBD2
j_gene: TRBJ2-2
abundance: .
v_gene: TRBV4-1
CDR3aa: CASRRASGSLDNTGELFF
CDR3nt: TGCGCCAGCAGACGGGCTAGCGGGAGTCTTGATAACACCGGGGAGCTGTTTTTT

d_gene: .
j_gene: TRBJ2-7
abundance: .
v_gene: TRBV28
CDR3aa: CASSPDGTYEQYF
CDR3nt: TGTGCCAGCAGTCCGGACGGAACCTACGAGCAGTACTTC

d_gene: .
j_gene: TRBJ2-5
abundance: .
v_gene: TRBV29-1
CDR3aa: CSVDLELVETQYF
CDR3nt: TGCAGCGTGGACCTGGAACTCGTGGAGACCCAGTACTTC

d_gene: TRBD1
j_gene: TRBJ2-2
abundance: .
v_gene: TRBV9
CDR3aa: CASSRGQGAGELFF
CDR3nt: TGTGCCAGCAGCCGCGGACAGGGGGCCGGGGAGCTGTTTTTT

d_gene: .
j_gene: TRBJ2-1
abundance: .
v_gene: TRBV9
CDR3aa: CASSVNNEQFF
CDR3nt: TGTGCCAGCAGCGTAAACAATGAGCAGTTCTTC

d_gene: .
j_gene: TRBJ1-5
abundance: once
v_gene: TRBV6-5
CDR3aa: CASSYYRVDQPQHF
CDR3nt: TGTGCCAGCAGTTATTACAGGGTGGACCAGCCCCAGCATTTT

d_gene: .
j_gene: TRBJ2-7
abundance: .
v_gene: TRBV4-3
CDR3aa: CASSLDSYYEQYF
CDR3nt: TGCGCCAGCAGCCTTGACAGTTACTACGAGCAGTACTTC

d_gene: TRBD1
j_gene: TRBJ2-6
abundance: .
v_gene: TRBV5-1
CDR3aa: CASSLVRTGGSGANVLTF
CDR3nt: TGCGCCAGCAGCTTGGTAAGGACAGGGGGATCTGGGGCCAACGTCCTGACTTTC

d_gene: .
j_gene: TRBJ1-3
abundance: .
v_gene: TRBV19
CDR3aa: CASSMWSSGNTIYF
CDR3nt: TGTGCCAGTAGTATGTGGAGCTCTGGAAACACCATATATTTT

d_gene: .
j_gene: TRBJ2-5
abundance: .
v_gene: TRBV5-1
CDR3aa: CASSSLLAGRETQYF
CDR3nt: TGCGCCAGCAGCTCCCTTTTGGCGGGCCGGGAGACCCAGTACTTC

d_gene: .
j_gene: TRBJ1-5
abundance: .
v_gene: TRBV30
CDR3aa: CAWSDGWGNQPQHF
CDR3nt: TGTGCCTGGAGTGACGGATGGGGCAATCAGCCCCAGCATTTT

d_gene: .
j_gene: TRBJ2-1
abundance: once
v_gene: TRBV4-1
CDR3aa: CASSQPTRGEEQFF
CDR3nt: TGCGCCAGCAGCCAACCAACCCGCGGGGAGGAGCAGTTCTTC

d_gene: TRBD1
j_gene: TRBJ1-2
abundance: .
v_gene: TRBV18
CDR3aa: CASSPPARTGPLPWGYTF
CDR3nt: TGTGCCAGCTCACCACCGGCGCGGACAGGGCCCCTTCCGTGGGGCTACACCTTC

d_gene: .
j_gene: TRBJ2-5
abundance: .
v_gene: TRBV19
CDR3aa: CASSITPRVYGETQYF
CDR3nt: TGTGCCAGTAGTATCACGCCCAGGGTATACGGGGAGACCCAGTACTTC

d_gene: TRBD2
j_gene: TRBJ2-7
abundance: .
v_gene: TRBV9
CDR3aa: CASSSTGTSGAYEQYF
CDR3nt: TGTGCCAGCAGCTCCACCGGGACTAGCGGAGCCTACGAGCAGTACTTC

d_gene: .
j_gene: TRBJ2-3
abundance: once
v_gene: TRBV25-1
CDR3aa: CATRGATDTQYF
CDR3nt: TGTGCCACCCGAGGGGCCACAGATACGCAGTATTTT

d_gene: TRBD1
j_gene: TRBJ1-2
abundance: .
v_gene: TRBV5-4
CDR3aa: CASSFYRGLVSSDYGYTF
CDR3nt: TGTGCCAGCAGCTTTTACAGGGGGCTAGTATCCTCTGACTATGGCTACACCTTC

d_gene: .
j_gene: TRBJ1-4
abundance: .
v_gene: TRBV6-6
CDR3aa: CASSSLDRKNEKLFF
CDR3nt: TGTGCCAGCAGTTCCCTGGACAGAAAAAATGAAAAACTGTTTTTT

d_gene: .
j_gene: TRBJ1-1
abundance: .
v_gene: TRBV2
CDR3aa: CASRETANTEAFF
CDR3nt: TGTGCCAGCAGAGAAACAGCGAACACTGAAGCTTTCTTT

d_gene: TRBD2
j_gene: TRBJ2-2
abundance: .
v_gene: TRBV9
CDR3aa: CASKRGNTGELFF
CDR3nt: TGTGCCAGCAAGCGGGGGAACACCGGGGAGCTGTTTTTT

d_gene: TRBD2
j_gene: TRBJ2-7
abundance: .
v_gene: TRBV27
CDR3aa: CASSLSGTSGFLTYEQYF
CDR3nt: TGTGCCAGCAGTTTATCAGGGACTAGCGGCTTTTTAACCTACGAGCAGTACTTC

d_gene: TRBD1
j_gene: TRBJ1-2
abundance: .
v_gene: TRBV28
CDR3aa: CASSFLFPGQGSYGYTF
CDR3nt: TGTGCCAGCAGTTTCCTTTTCCCCGGACAGGGGAGCTATGGCTACACCTTC

d_gene: .
j_gene: TRBJ1-1
abundance: few
v_gene: TRBV20-1
CDR3aa: CSARDGQNSFF
CDR3nt: TGCAGTGCTAGAGATGGACAGAACTCTTTCTTT

d_gene: .
j_gene: TRBJ2-1
abundance: .
v_gene: TRBV18
CDR3aa: CASSETGGDNEQFF
CDR3nt: TGTGCCAGCTCCGAAACAGGGGGGGACAATGAGCAGTTCTTC